Listed below are T cell receptor beta chains from one sample, sequenced in a study of blood T cells in healthy people across ages. TCRdb passed the 5' RACE reads through MiXCR, listing each CDR3 protein once. The table has a few hundred thousand distinct CDR3 sequences, approximately 25% seen once. Input material: blood. The receptors here all came from a woman in her 70s in good health. Each CDR3 is given with its conserved first and last residue. A D gene is named only where the DNA matches it firmly. A row's size may be missing; if present it is once, few, many or a size class.

v_gene,d_gene,j_gene,abundance,CDR3aa,CDR3nt
TRBV10-3,TRBD1,TRBJ1-1,.,CAISESGQGGAEAFF,TGTGCCATCAGTGAGTCGGGACAGGGGGGCGCTGAAGCTTTCTTT
TRBV9,.,TRBJ1-6,.,CASSVKNRDSPLHF,TGTGCCAGCAGCGTTAAAAATCGGGATTCACCCCTCCACTTT
TRBV5-1,.,TRBJ1-3,few,CASSLEPGSGNTIYF,TGCGCCAGCAGCTTGGAACCGGGCTCTGGAAACACCATATATTTT
TRBV5-6,.,TRBJ2-3,.,CASSPQGNTDTQYF,TGTGCCAGCAGCCCGCAGGGTAACACAGATACGCAGTATTTT
TRBV29-1,TRBD1,TRBJ1-2,few,CSAGQERRYTF,TGCAGCGCTGGACAGGAGAGACGCTACACCTTC
TRBV7-9,TRBD1,TRBJ2-3,.,CASSFTGGASTDTQYF,TGTGCCAGCAGCTTCACAGGGGGCGCGAGCACAGATACGCAGTATTTT
TRBV20-1,TRBD2,TRBJ2-5,few,CSARDWGLAGETQYF,TGCAGTGCTCGGGACTGGGGGTTAGCGGGAGAGACCCAGTACTTC
TRBV6-6,.,TRBJ1-1,.,CASSPMPDTEAFF,TGTGCCAGCAGCCCTATGCCAGACACTGAAGCTTTCTTT
TRBV9,.,TRBJ1-3,few,CASSVVSSGNTIYF,TGTGCCAGCAGCGTAGTGTCCTCTGGAAACACCATATATTTT
TRBV12-3/TRBV12-4,TRBD1,TRBJ2-3,.,CASSFGTGGGATDTQYF,TGTGCCAGCAGTTTTGGGACAGGGGGCGGTGCCACAGATACGCAGTATTTT
TRBV7-2,.,TRBJ2-1,few,CASSLAFSIYNEQFF,TGTGCCAGCAGCTTAGCTTTTAGCATCTACAATGAGCAGTTCTTC
TRBV3-1,TRBD1,TRBJ1-6,.,CASSLPGQGAPLHF,TGTGCCAGCAGCCTACCGGGACAGGGGGCCCCCCTCCACTTT
TRBV4-1,.,TRBJ1-2,few,CASSQPGTFIGGYTF,TGCGCCAGCAGCCAGCCAGGGACATTCATAGGGGGCTACACCTTC
TRBV5-5,.,TRBJ2-5,few,CAGWTPSQETQYF,TGTGCCGGTTGGACACCGTCCCAAGAGACCCAGTACTTC
TRBV6-1,.,TRBJ2-7,few,CASSETETTTYGQYF,TGTGCCAGCAGTGAGACAGAAACTACGACTTACGGGCAGTACTTC
TRBV11-2,.,TRBJ2-3,few,CASSLGSKRSTDTQYF,TGTGCCAGCAGCTTAGGGTCGAAAAGAAGCACAGATACGCAGTATTTT
TRBV3-1,.,TRBJ2-4,.,CASSHGIRGDIQYF,TGTGCCAGCAGCCACGGGATTAGGGGAGACATTCAGTACTTC
TRBV9,.,TRBJ2-3,few,CASSASRGTDTQYF,TGTGCCAGCAGCGCCTCCAGGGGCACAGATACGCAGTATTTT
TRBV4-2,.,TRBJ1-2,many,CASSPGTLEGTYGYTF,TGTGCCAGCAGCCCGGGGACACTCGAGGGCACCTATGGCTACACCTTC
TRBV4-1,.,TRBJ2-2,.,CASSLMGLTNTGELFF,TGCGCCAGCAGCCTAATGGGGCTGACGAACACCGGGGAGCTGTTTTTT
TRBV5-1,TRBD2,TRBJ2-5,few,CASGSTGTSGETQYF,TGCGCCAGTGGCTCAACCGGGACTAGCGGCGAGACCCAGTACTTC
TRBV12-3/TRBV12-4,TRBD1,TRBJ1-2,.,CASRLTGVYTF,TGTGCCAGCAGATTGACAGGGGTCTACACCTTC
TRBV12-5,TRBD2,TRBJ2-4,.,CASALGGGAKNIQYF,TGTGCTAGTGCCCTGGGCGGGGGAGCCAAAAACATTCAGTACTTC
TRBV7-9,.,TRBJ1-2,.,CASSFESRGGYTF,TGTGCCAGCAGCTTCGAGAGTCGCGGTGGCTACACCTTC
TRBV11-1,TRBD2,TRBJ2-1,few,CASSLETSRSSYNEQFF,TGTGCCAGCAGCTTAGAGACTAGCCGAAGCTCCTACAATGAGCAGTTCTTC
TRBV20-1,.,TRBJ2-5,many,CSPLDFETQYF,TGCAGCCCTCTTGATTTTGAGACCCAGTACTTC
TRBV13,.,TRBJ1-2,few,CASSSWVKITDGYTF,TGTGCCAGCAGCTCTTGGGTCAAAATAACCGATGGCTACACCTTC
TRBV7-3,.,TRBJ2-1,.,CASSLSGTYNEQFF,TGTGCCAGCAGCTTATCCGGGACTTACAATGAGCAGTTCTTC
TRBV12-5,.,TRBJ2-5,.,CASGSVLGETPYF,TGTGCTAGTGGTTCGGTTCTGGGGGAGACCCCGTACTTC
TRBV5-5,.,TRBJ1-2,.,CASSLVSERDGYTF,TGTGCCAGCAGCTTGGTGTCTGAAAGGGATGGCTACACCTTC
TRBV12-3/TRBV12-4,.,TRBJ2-2,few,CASNRGSTGELFF,TGTGCCAGCAACCGGGGGTCCACCGGGGAGCTGTTTTTT
TRBV5-1,TRBD2,TRBJ2-7,.,CASSLVSGRDEQYF,TGCGCCAGCAGCTTGGTTAGCGGGAGAGACGAGCAGTACTTC
TRBV7-2,.,TRBJ2-3,.,CASSLEIDFSTDTQYF,TGTGCCAGCAGCTTAGAAATAGACTTCTCCACAGATACGCAGTATTTT
TRBV9,.,TRBJ1-2,.,CASSLGPQGGYGYTF,TGTGCCAGCAGCCTAGGACCCCAGGGCGGGTATGGCTACACCTTC
TRBV20-1,.,TRBJ1-5,few,CSARVSGRESNQPQHF,TGCAGTGCTAGAGTGAGTGGCCGGGAGAGCAATCAGCCCCAGCATTTT
TRBV20-1,.,TRBJ2-1,few,CSAQGNEQFF,TGCAGTGCACAGGGCAATGAGCAGTTCTTC